The rows below give T cell receptor beta chains drawn from one sample of a study of immune cell composition in non-small cell lung cancer. Only in-frame clones appear in the TCRdb table, and some are missing; sequencing was by immunoSEQ multiplex PCR. Of some 9,100 clones in the sample, 65% to 80% were seen once. Sample: lung tumor tissue. All receptors derive from a human donor with non-small cell lung cancer. Each CDR3 is given with its conserved first and last residue. Fields, in order: J gene, V gene, clone size, D gene, CDR3 protein, CDR3 DNA. A D gene is named only where the DNA matches it firmly. Clone size appears in some rows only: once, few, many, or a class for an expanded clone.

j_call: TRBJ2-3; v_call: TRBV11-3; clone_size: -; d_call: -; cdr3_aa: CASSIGADTQYF; cdr3_nt: TGTGCCAGCAGCATAGGAGCAGATACGCAGTATTTT
j_call: TRBJ2-2; v_call: TRBV5-1; clone_size: once; d_call: TRBD2; cdr3_aa: CASALLGGLAAYYTGELFF; cdr3_nt: TGCGCCAGCGCCCTATTGGGGGGACTAGCGGCATACTATACCGGGGAGCTGTTTTTT
j_call: TRBJ1-6; v_call: TRBV6-5; clone_size: -; d_call: -; cdr3_aa: CASSYRNSPLHF; cdr3_nt: TGTGCCAGCAGTTACAGGAATTCACCCCTCCACTTT
j_call: TRBJ2-2; v_call: TRBV2; clone_size: -; d_call: -; cdr3_aa: CASSEVGTLYPYF; cdr3_nt: TGTGCCAGCAGTGAAGTGGGGACACTCTACCCCTATTTT
j_call: TRBJ1-6; v_call: TRBV30; clone_size: few; d_call: -; cdr3_aa: CAWNPGTRDSPLHF; cdr3_nt: TGTGCCTGGAATCCCGGGACAAGGGATTCACCCCTCCACTTT
j_call: TRBJ1-4; v_call: TRBV28; clone_size: -; d_call: -; cdr3_aa: CASRGVGVNEKLFF; cdr3_nt: TGTGCCAGCAGGGGGGTGGGGGTGAATGAAAAACTGTTTTTT
j_call: TRBJ1-6; v_call: TRBV6-1; clone_size: once; d_call: -; cdr3_aa: CASSTLTAYNSPLHF; cdr3_nt: TGTGCCAGCAGCACCCTGACAGCTTATAATTCACCCCTCCACTTT
j_call: TRBJ2-7; v_call: TRBV27; clone_size: -; d_call: -; cdr3_aa: CASSWGRAGYEQYF; cdr3_nt: TGTGCCAGCAGTTGGGGCAGGGCCGGCTACGAGCAGTACTTC
j_call: TRBJ1-1; v_call: TRBV7-9; clone_size: -; d_call: -; cdr3_aa: CASSLITGRNTEAFF; cdr3_nt: TGTGCCAGCAGCCTAATTACAGGGAGGAACACTGAAGCTTTCTTT
j_call: TRBJ1-6; v_call: TRBV7-2; clone_size: few; d_call: TRBD1; cdr3_aa: CASSLRGRISPLHF; cdr3_nt: TGTGCCAGCAGCTTAAGGGGGCGAATTTCACCCCTCCACTTT
j_call: TRBJ1-2; v_call: TRBV7-9; clone_size: -; d_call: -; cdr3_aa: CASSLASNYGYTF; cdr3_nt: TGTGCCAGCAGCTTAGCCAGTAACTATGGCTACACCTTC
j_call: TRBJ2-7; v_call: TRBV2; clone_size: -; d_call: TRBD2; cdr3_aa: CASSVYGGSSYEQYF; cdr3_nt: TGTGCCAGCAGTGTCTACGGGGGGTCCTCCTACGAGCAGTACTTC
j_call: TRBJ1-2; v_call: TRBV6-5; clone_size: -; d_call: -; cdr3_aa: CASSSSGQGYGYTF; cdr3_nt: -
j_call: TRBJ2-7; v_call: TRBV6-5; clone_size: once; d_call: TRBD1; cdr3_aa: CASSPGQGQQYF; cdr3_nt: TGTGCCAGCAGCCCAGGACAGGGCCAGCAGTACTTC
j_call: TRBJ2-1; v_call: TRBV28; clone_size: -; d_call: -; cdr3_aa: CASTLSRYNEQFF; cdr3_nt: TGTGCCAGCACCCTGAGTAGGTACAATGAGCAGTTCTTC
j_call: TRBJ2-2; v_call: TRBV5-1; clone_size: -; d_call: TRBD2; cdr3_aa: CASSFSSGGTGELFF; cdr3_nt: TGCGCCAGCAGCTTCTCTAGCGGGGGGACCGGGGAGCTGTTTTTT
j_call: TRBJ1-4; v_call: TRBV7-7; clone_size: -; d_call: -; cdr3_aa: CASSSGVGGATNEKLFF; cdr3_nt: TGTGCTAGCAGCTCCGGGGTAGGGGGAGCGACTAATGAAAAACTGTTTTTT
j_call: TRBJ1-6; v_call: TRBV5-5; clone_size: few; d_call: -; cdr3_aa: CASSWTVEDSPLHF; cdr3_nt: TGTGCCAGCAGCTGGACAGTAGAGGATTCACCCCTCCACTTT
j_call: TRBJ2-3; v_call: TRBV4-3; clone_size: -; d_call: -; cdr3_aa: CASSQEVVHPESTDTQYF; cdr3_nt: TGCGCCAGCAGCCAAGAGGTCGTACACCCAGAATCCACAGATACGCAGTATTTT
j_call: TRBJ1-1; v_call: TRBV6-4; clone_size: -; d_call: TRBD1; cdr3_aa: CASSGQANTEAFF; cdr3_nt: TGTGCCAGCAGCGGACAGGCAAACACTGAAGCTTTCTTT
j_call: TRBJ2-3; v_call: TRBV4-1; clone_size: -; d_call: TRBD2; cdr3_aa: CASSQDRLAGPYTQYF; cdr3_nt: TGCGCCAGCAGCCAAGATCGACTAGCGGGGCCGTATACGCAGTATTTT
j_call: TRBJ2-3; v_call: TRBV7-9; clone_size: once; d_call: -; cdr3_aa: CASSPTSDTQYF; cdr3_nt: TGTGCCAGCAGTCCAACATCAGATACGCAGTATTTT
j_call: TRBJ2-1; v_call: TRBV5-8; clone_size: -; d_call: TRBD1; cdr3_aa: CASSLYRGSYNEQFF; cdr3_nt: TGTGCCAGCAGCTTGTACAGGGGGTCCTACAATGAGCAGTTCTTC
j_call: TRBJ2-7; v_call: TRBV30; clone_size: few; d_call: -; cdr3_aa: CAWRNGRSTFVPAEQYF; cdr3_nt: TGTGCCTGGCGAAACGGACGGTCTACCTTTGTCCCTGCCGAGCAGTACTTC
j_call: TRBJ1-2; v_call: TRBV6-1; clone_size: few; d_call: -; cdr3_aa: CASSESNARGGYTF; cdr3_nt: TGTGCCAGCAGTGAGTCCAACGCACGGGGTGGCTACACCTTC
j_call: TRBJ1-6; v_call: TRBV6-1; clone_size: -; d_call: -; cdr3_aa: CASRWDDNSPLHF; cdr3_nt: TGTGCCAGCAGGTGGGACGACAATTCACCCCTCCACTTT
j_call: TRBJ2-7; v_call: TRBV23-1; clone_size: -; d_call: -; cdr3_aa: CATYPVGTPGYEQYF; cdr3_nt: TGCGCCACGTACCCGGTGGGAACCCCCGGATACGAGCAGTACTTC
j_call: TRBJ2-4; v_call: TRBV19; clone_size: -; d_call: TRBD1; cdr3_aa: CASSGQALAKNIQYF; cdr3_nt: TGTGCCAGTAGTGGACAGGCCCTAGCCAAAAACATTCAGTACTTC
j_call: TRBJ2-4; v_call: TRBV18; clone_size: -; d_call: -; cdr3_aa: CASSPSSVDIQYF; cdr3_nt: TGTGCCAGCTCACCCTCTAGCGTTGACATTCAGTACTTC
j_call: TRBJ1-4; v_call: TRBV7-3; clone_size: -; d_call: TRBD1; cdr3_aa: CASSRGQGEKLFF; cdr3_nt: TGTGCCAGCAGCCGAGGACAGGGAGAAAAACTGTTTTTT
j_call: TRBJ2-7; v_call: TRBV28; clone_size: -; d_call: -; cdr3_aa: CASSLRTAWDEQYF; cdr3_nt: TGTGCCAGCAGTCTAAGGACAGCCTGGGACGAGCAGTACTTC
j_call: TRBJ2-7; v_call: TRBV28; clone_size: -; d_call: -; cdr3_aa: CASIGPFSYEQYF; cdr3_nt: TGTGCCAGCATCGGACCTTTCAGCTACGAGCAGTACTTC
j_call: TRBJ1-3; v_call: TRBV19; clone_size: few; d_call: -; cdr3_aa: CASSRTAETGNTIYF; cdr3_nt: TGTGCCAGTAGTCGGACAGCCGAAACTGGAAACACCATATATTTT
j_call: TRBJ1-3; v_call: TRBV5-1; clone_size: -; d_call: -; cdr3_aa: CASSLAGSGNTIYF; cdr3_nt: TGCGCCAGCAGCTTGGCGGGCTCTGGAAACACCATATATTTT
j_call: TRBJ2-2; v_call: TRBV25-1; clone_size: -; d_call: TRBD2; cdr3_aa: CASSTGTSTGELFF; cdr3_nt: TGTGCCAGCAGTACCGGGACTAGCACCGGGGAGCTGTTTTTT
j_call: TRBJ1-6; v_call: TRBV27; clone_size: -; d_call: TRBD1; cdr3_aa: CASGRRGRLSPLHF; cdr3_nt: TGTGCCAGCGGAAGGAGGGGGCGCTTATCACCCCTCCACTTT
j_call: TRBJ2-7; v_call: TRBV5-6; clone_size: -; d_call: -; cdr3_aa: CASSLTPPYRNEQYF; cdr3_nt: TGTGCCAGCAGCTTGACCCCCCCCTACAGGAACGAGCAGTACTTC
j_call: TRBJ2-2; v_call: TRBV7-6; clone_size: once; d_call: TRBD1; cdr3_aa: CASSLADRVAGELFF; cdr3_nt: TGTGCCAGCAGCTTAGCGGACAGGGTGGCCGGGGAGCTGTTTTTT
j_call: TRBJ2-1; v_call: TRBV7-3; clone_size: medium-sized; d_call: TRBD2; cdr3_aa: CASSLRAGGANEQFF; cdr3_nt: TGTGCCAGCAGCTTACGAGCGGGGGGCGCGAATGAGCAGTTCTTC
j_call: TRBJ1-5; v_call: TRBV27; clone_size: -; d_call: TRBD1; cdr3_aa: CASSTTGEVQPQHF; cdr3_nt: TGTGCCAGCTCCACGACAGGGGAAGTTCAGCCCCAGCATTTT
j_call: TRBJ2-5; v_call: TRBV6-5; clone_size: -; d_call: -; cdr3_aa: CASSRGETQYF; cdr3_nt: TGTGCCAGCAGTCGGGGGGAGACCCAGTACTTC
j_call: TRBJ1-5; v_call: TRBV4-2; clone_size: few; d_call: -; cdr3_aa: CASSLGLRNQPQHF; cdr3_nt: TGTGCCAGCAGTCTGGGACTGAGAAATCAGCCCCAGCATTTT
j_call: TRBJ2-5; v_call: TRBV2; clone_size: -; d_call: TRBD2; cdr3_aa: CASSKLAGGQETQYF; cdr3_nt: TGTGCCAGCAGTAAACTAGCGGGGGGGCAAGAGACCCAGTACTTC
j_call: TRBJ1-4; v_call: TRBV28; clone_size: -; d_call: -; cdr3_aa: CASTPVPAGTNEKLFF; cdr3_nt: TGTGCCAGTACTCCCGTACCGGCAGGGACGAATGAAAAACTGTTTTTT
j_call: TRBJ1-1; v_call: TRBV2; clone_size: once; d_call: TRBD1; cdr3_aa: CASSERQGNTEAFF; cdr3_nt: TGTGCCAGCAGTGAAAGACAGGGGAACACTGAAGCTTTCTTT
j_call: TRBJ2-6; v_call: TRBV5-1; clone_size: medium-sized; d_call: TRBD1; cdr3_aa: CASSFQGAQGANVLTF; cdr3_nt: TGCGCCAGCAGCTTTCAGGGGGCGCAGGGGGCCAACGTCCTGACTTTC
j_call: TRBJ2-1; v_call: TRBV27; clone_size: few; d_call: -; cdr3_aa: CASSFMRNNEQFF; cdr3_nt: TGTGCCAGCAGTTTTATGAGGAACAATGAGCAGTTCTTC
j_call: TRBJ2-5; v_call: TRBV19; clone_size: -; d_call: TRBD1; cdr3_aa: CASSTVTGGLETQYF; cdr3_nt: TGTGCCAGTAGTACCGTGACAGGGGGCTTGGAGACCCAGTACTTC
j_call: TRBJ2-7; v_call: TRBV7-2; clone_size: -; d_call: -; cdr3_aa: CASSLDLRAYEQYF; cdr3_nt: TGTGCCAGCAGTCTCGACCTTAGGGCCTACGAGCAGTACTTC